Following are 2 T cell receptor beta chains from one sample sequenced in a study of CD8 T cells in Susac syndrome. Reverse transcription of roughly 0.5 to 1 ug RNA was carried out with random hexamers. One entry per CDR3 protein results from TCRdb running MiXCR on the immunoSEQ multiplex PCR reads. The sample holds fewer than 350,000 distinct CDR3 sequences, roughly 90% seen once. The specimen sequenced was CD8+ T cells from PBMCs. Receptors were obtained from a human donor with multiple sclerosis.

The CDR3 region has the DNA TGTGCCAGCAGCGTAGCACCATCCGGGACTAGCATGGACAATGAGCAGTTCTTC. Protein product: CASSVAPSGTSMDNEQFF. This sequence joins TRBV9 and TRBJ2-1, with 9 bases lining up with TRBD2. Germline CDR1 reads SGDLS; CDR2 reads YYNGEE. V shed 0 bases and J 5 bases; nucleotides not matched to a gene: 12. The CDR3 contains 18 residues.

This chain uses TRBV29-1 with TRBJ2-3, with D maybe TRBD1 (5 bases). This CDR3 is 17 amino acids long. Trimming took 2 bases from V and 0 from J, leaving 18 bases between them. Germline V gene data show CDR1 as SQVTM and CDR2 as ANQGSEA. CDR3 in amino acids: CSVEKGVDVSSTDTQYF. CDR3 coding DNA: TGCAGCGTTGAAAAAGGGGTGGACGTTTCTAGCACAGATACGCAGTATTTT.